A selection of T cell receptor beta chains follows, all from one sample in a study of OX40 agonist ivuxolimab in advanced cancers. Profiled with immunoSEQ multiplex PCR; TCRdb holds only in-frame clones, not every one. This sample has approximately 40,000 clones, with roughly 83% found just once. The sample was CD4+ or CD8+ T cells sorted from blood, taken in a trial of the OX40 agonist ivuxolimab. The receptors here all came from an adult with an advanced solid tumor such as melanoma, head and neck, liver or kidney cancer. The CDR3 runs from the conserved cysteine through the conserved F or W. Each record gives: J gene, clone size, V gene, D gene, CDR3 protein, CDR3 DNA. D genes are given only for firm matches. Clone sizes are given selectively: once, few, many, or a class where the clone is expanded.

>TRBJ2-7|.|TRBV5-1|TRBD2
CASSLALAGEEGEQYF
TGCGCCAGCAGCTTAGCACTAGCGGGCGAGGAAGGCGAGCAGTACTTC
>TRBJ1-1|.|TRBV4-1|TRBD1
CASSQDDRAGNTEAFF
TGCGCCAGCAGCCAAGACGACAGGGCAGGGAACACTGAAGCTTTCTTT
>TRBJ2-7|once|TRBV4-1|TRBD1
CASSQRYGTVYEQYF
TGCGCCAGCAGCCAAAGGTACGGGACAGTATACGAGCAGTACTTC
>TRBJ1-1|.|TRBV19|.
CASIGQTSMNTEAFF
TGTGCCAGTATCGGACAGACTTCCATGAACACTGAAGCTTTCTTT
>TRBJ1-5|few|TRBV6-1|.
CASSEGSGNQPQHF
TGTGCCAGCAGTGAAGGGAGTGGCAATCAGCCCCAGCATTTT
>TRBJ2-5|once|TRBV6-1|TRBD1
CASRGTGWETQYF
TGTGCCAGCAGGGGGACAGGGTGGGAGACCCAGTACTTC
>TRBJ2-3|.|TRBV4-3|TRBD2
CASSQALAGGADTQYF
TGCGCCAGCAGCCAAGCGCTAGCGGGGGGCGCAGATACGCAGTATTTT
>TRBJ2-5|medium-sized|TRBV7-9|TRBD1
CASSLMDRGREETQYF
TGTGCCAGCAGCCTGATGGACAGGGGGAGAGAAGAGACCCAGTACTTC
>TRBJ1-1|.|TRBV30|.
CAWSVGRSVAFF
TGTGCCTGGAGTGTAGGTCGGTCTGTAGCTTTCTTT
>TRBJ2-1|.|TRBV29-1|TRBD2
CSGIPGGSSYNEQFF
TGCAGCGGGATTCCGGGCGGGAGCTCCTACAATGAGCAGTTCTTC
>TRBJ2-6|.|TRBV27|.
CASGGYSGANVLTF
TGTGCCAGCGGGGGCTACTCTGGGGCCAACGTCCTGACTTTC
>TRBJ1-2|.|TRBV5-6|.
CASSLGGALYGYTF
TGTGCCAGCAGCTTGGGCGGGGCCCTCTATGGCTACACCTTC
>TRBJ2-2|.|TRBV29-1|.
CSVVPDFNTGELFF
TGCAGCGTTGTACCCGATTTTAACACCGGGGAGCTGTTTTTT
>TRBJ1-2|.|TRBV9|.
CASSPQATAYYGYTF
TGTGCCAGCAGCCCTCAGGCAACAGCATACTATGGCTACACCTTC
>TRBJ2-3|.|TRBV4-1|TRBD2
CASSPGAGLAGKTDTQYF
TGCGCCAGCAGCCCCGGGGCGGGACTAGCGGGAAAGACAGATACGCAGTATTTT
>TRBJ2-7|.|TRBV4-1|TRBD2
CASSREGPTYEQYF
TGCGCCAGCTCTAGGGAGGGACCTACCTACGAGCAGTACTTC
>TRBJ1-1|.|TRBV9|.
CASSPAGVTEAFF
TGTGCCAGCAGCCCCGCAGGGGTCACTGAAGCTTTCTTT
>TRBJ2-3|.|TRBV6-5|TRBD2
CASSYSTGGADTQYF
TGTGCCAGCAGTTACTCGACGGGGGGGGCAGATACGCAGTATTTT
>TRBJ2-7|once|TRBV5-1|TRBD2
CASGTRGGYEQYF
TGCGCCAGCGGGACCCGGGGGGGCTACGAGCAGTACTTC
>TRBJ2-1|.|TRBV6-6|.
CASSYHSGESVEQFF
TGTGCCAGCAGTTACCATTCGGGAGAATCGGTTGAGCAGTTCTTC
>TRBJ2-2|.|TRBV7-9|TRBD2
CASSLIPGGPDTGELFF
TGTGCCAGCAGCTTAATCCCGGGGGGGCCCGACACCGGGGAGCTGTTTTTT
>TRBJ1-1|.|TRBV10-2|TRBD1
CASGGRGRGYTEAFF
TGCGCCAGCGGTGGCAGGGGGCGTGGGTACACTGAAGCTTTCTTT
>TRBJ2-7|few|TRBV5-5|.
CASSFPQPYEQYF
TGTGCCAGCAGCTTTCCTCAGCCCTACGAGCAGTACTTC
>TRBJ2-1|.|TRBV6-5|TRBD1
CARASTRTGRNEQFF
TGTGCCAGAGCCTCGACAAGGACAGGCCGCAATGAGCAGTTCTTC
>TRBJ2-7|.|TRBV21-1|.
CASRPNWGAFSYEQYF
TGTGCCAGCAGGCCCAACTGGGGGGCCTTCTCCTACGAGCAGTACTTC
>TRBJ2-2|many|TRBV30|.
CAWSRGDVGELFF
TGTGCCTGGAGTAGAGGGGACGTCGGGGAGCTGTTTTTT
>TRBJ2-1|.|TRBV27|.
CASSSVEGAYYNEQFF
TGTGCCAGCAGTTCCGTGGAGGGGGCTTACTACAATGAGCAGTTCTTC
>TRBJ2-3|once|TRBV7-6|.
CASSSNWGLEGDTQYF
TGTGCCAGCAGCTCGAATTGGGGCCTGGAGGGGGATACGCAGTATTTT
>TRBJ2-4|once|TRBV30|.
CAWSVHLGAQAKNIQYF
TGTGCCTGGAGTGTACATTTGGGAGCTCAGGCCAAAAACATTCAGTACTTC
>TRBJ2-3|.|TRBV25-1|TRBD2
CASSVIAGLMPDTQYF
TGTGCCAGCAGTGTAATAGCGGGATTGATGCCAGATACGCAGTATTTT
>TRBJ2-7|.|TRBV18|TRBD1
CASSARDRAYEQYF
TGTGCCAGCTCAGCTAGAGACAGGGCCTACGAGCAGTACTTC
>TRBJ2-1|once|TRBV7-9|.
CASSPIQSEQFF
TGTGCCAGCAGCCCGATACAGAGTGAGCAGTTCTTC
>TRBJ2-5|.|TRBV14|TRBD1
CASSRDRTEETQYF
TGTGCCAGCAGCCGGGACAGGACGGAGGAGACCCAGTACTTC
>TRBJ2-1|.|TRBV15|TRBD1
CATSRGQGQGNEQFF
TGTGCCACCAGCAGAGGTCAGGGACAGGGCAATGAGCAGTTCTTC
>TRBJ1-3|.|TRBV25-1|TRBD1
CASSGTGGNTIYF
TGTGCCAGCAGTGGGACAGGGGGGAACACCATATATTTT
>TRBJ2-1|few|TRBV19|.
CASSITWGDSTYNEQFF
TGTGCCAGTAGTATAACGTGGGGGGACAGTACCTACAATGAGCAGTTCTTC
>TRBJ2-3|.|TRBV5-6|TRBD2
CASRVAGGITDTQYF
TGTGCCAGCAGAGTAGCGGGGGGAATCACAGATACGCAGTATTTT
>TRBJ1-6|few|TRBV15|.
CATREGANSPLHF
TGTGCCACCAGGGAAGGAGCTAATTCACCCCTCCACTTT
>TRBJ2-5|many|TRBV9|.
CASSPQGPSPETQYF
TGTGCCAGCAGCCCCCAAGGACCGAGCCCCGAGACCCAGTACTTC
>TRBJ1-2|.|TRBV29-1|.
CSVEDLVAGLYTF
TGCAGCGTTGAAGATCTGGTAGCGGGGCTCTACACCTTC
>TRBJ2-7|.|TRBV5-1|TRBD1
CASSLTGQGIHEQYF
TGCGCCAGCAGCTTGACGGGACAGGGGATCCACGAGCAGTACTTC
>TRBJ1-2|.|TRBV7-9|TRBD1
CASSKDRGLYGYTF
TGTGCCAGCAGCAAGGACAGGGGATTGTATGGCTACACCTTC
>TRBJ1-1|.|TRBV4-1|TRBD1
CASSHPGTGGTEAFF
TGCGCCAGCAGCCATCCCGGGACAGGGGGGACTGAAGCTTTCTTT
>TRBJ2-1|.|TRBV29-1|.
CSGGPGFGYNEQFF
TGCAGCGGAGGCCCGGGCTTTGGGTACAATGAGCAGTTCTTC
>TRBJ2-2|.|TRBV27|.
CASSLTGTGELFF
TGTGCCAGCAGTTTAACGGGGACCGGGGAGCTGTTTTTT
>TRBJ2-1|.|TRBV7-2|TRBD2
CASSLLTSGSFSYNEQFF
TGTGCCAGCAGCTTACTGACTAGCGGGAGTTTCTCCTACAATGAGCAGTTCTTC
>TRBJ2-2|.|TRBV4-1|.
CASSLPGGTRTGELFF
TGCGCCAGCAGCCTCCCTGGGGGCACAAGGACCGGGGAGCTGTTTTTT
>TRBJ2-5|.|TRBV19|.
CASSITGETQYF
TGTGCCAGTAGTATAACGGGGGAGACCCAGTACTTC
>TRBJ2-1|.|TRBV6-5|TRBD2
CASSFDTSVDEQFF
TGTGCCAGCAGTTTCGATACTAGCGTCGATGAGCAGTTCTTC